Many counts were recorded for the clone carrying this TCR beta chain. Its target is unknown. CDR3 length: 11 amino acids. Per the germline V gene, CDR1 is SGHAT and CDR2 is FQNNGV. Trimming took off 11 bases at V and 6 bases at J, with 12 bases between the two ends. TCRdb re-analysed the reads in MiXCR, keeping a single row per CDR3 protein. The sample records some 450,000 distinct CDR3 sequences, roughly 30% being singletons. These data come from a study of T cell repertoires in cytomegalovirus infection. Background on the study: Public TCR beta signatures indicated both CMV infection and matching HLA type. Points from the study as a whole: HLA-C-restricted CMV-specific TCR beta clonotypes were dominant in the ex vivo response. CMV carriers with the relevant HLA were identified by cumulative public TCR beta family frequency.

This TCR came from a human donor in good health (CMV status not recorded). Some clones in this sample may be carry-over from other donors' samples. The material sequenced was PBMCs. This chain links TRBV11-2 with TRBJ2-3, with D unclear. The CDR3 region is CAFRVGDTQYF. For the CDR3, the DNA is TGTGCCTTCCGGGTAGGCGATACGCAGTATTTT.